The clone carrying this TCR beta chain occurred once. This entry comes from a study of blood T cell repertoires in COVID-19. Turning to the study itself: PBMCs, B-cell-depleted T cells, or T cells provided the cDNA or gDNA that made up the material.

In the authors' workflow: Estimation of nucleated cell counts was performed using reference gene primer amplification. TCRdb keeps only in-frame clones here, not all; method: immunoSEQ multiplex PCR. V and J calls and clone size are copied from that table; D and trimming were computed from the DNA. This table has around 200,000 clones, roughly 87% appearing once. The CDR3 is made up of 14 amino acids. Per the germline V gene, CDR1 is MDHEN and CDR2 is SYDVKM. Trimming cost V 7 bases and J 6 bases; bases outside gene matches: 11. The receptor comes from a man in his forties with active or convalescent COVID-19. The chain recombines TRBV28 with TRBJ1-1, with TRBD1 matching over 7 bases. Sample: peripheral blood. This chain's CDR3 is CASTRSTGWAEAFF. The CDR3 DNA reads TGTGCCAGCACCCGATCGACAGGGTGGGCTGAAGCTTTCTTT.